The text below deals with one TCR beta chain. The target antigen is unknown. The entry originates in a study of blood T cells in healthy people across ages. Study-wide points: Age advanced and TCR beta diversity per million T cells fell, roughly linearly.

The J segment lost 2 bases and the V segment lost 10 bases, leaving 12 bases of the junction unmatched. Germline loops: CDR1 ENHRY, CDR2 SYGVKD. This CDR3 region has 15 residues. The second PCR ran roughly 6 to 11 cycles with a sample-barcoded 5' primer and J-beta primers. TCRdb re-called the 5' RACE reads through MiXCR, storing one row per CDR3 protein. The data hold 800,000 to 950,000 distinct CDR3 sequences, with around 46% observed a single time. The sequence was collected from a man aged 25-45 years in good health. Material: blood. The chain has TRBV10-3 and TRBJ2-7; TRBD1 matches at 9 bases. CDR3 region: CATRPTGGPTYEQYF. CDR3 sequence (DNA): TGTGCCACGCGGCCGACAGGGGGGCCTACCTACGAGCAGTACTTC.